The 29 T cell receptor beta chains reported below all come from one sample, sequenced in a study of shared clonotypes between healthy human individuals. Profiling relied on immunoSEQ multiplex PCR, and the TCRdb table lists in-frame clones only, not all of them. The data contain about 1 million clones, 60% to 80% of them singletons. Sequencing was performed on memory CD4+ T cells sorted from blood. The subset is: CD45RA-negative fraction. Receptors were obtained from a man aged 18 to 35 in good health.

This clone came up a few times. V usage is TRBV2 and J usage is TRBJ2-7; D not certain. Deletions cut 1 base from V and 5 bases from J, with 3 bases between. The CDR3 is 11 amino acids. The germline CDR1 and CDR2 sequences are SNHLY and FYNNEI. The CDR3 protein is CASSEVHEQYF. The CDR3 DNA sequence: TGTGCCAGCAGTGAAGTCCACGAGCAGTACTTC. The variable domain in full, with the rest retrieved from reference TRBV2 and TRBJ2-7, is EPEVTQTPSHQVTQMGQEVILRCVPISNHLYFYWYRQILGQKVEFLVSFYNNEISEKSEIFDDQFSVERPDGSNFTLKIRSTKLEDSAMYFCASSEVHEQYFGPGTRLTVT.

The V call is TRBV11-2, the J call TRBJ1-1; no firm D call. V lost 4 bases to trimming and J lost 4 bases, with 7 bases between them. The CDR3 is 12 amino acids. Germline V gives CDR1 SGHAT, CDR2 FQNNGV. CDR3 amino acids: CASSSQGTEAFF. The CDR3 bases are TGTGCCAGCAGCTCCCAAGGCACTGAAGCTTTCTTT.

The chain recombines TRBV6-5 with TRBJ2-1; D is uncertain. Trimming took off 2 bases at V and 1 base at J, with 3 bases between the two ends. The CDR3 contains 13 residues. Per germline, CDR1 MNHEY and CDR2 SVGAGI. CDR3 DNA sequence: TGTGCCAGCAGTTACCGTTCCTACAATGAGCAGTTCTTC. It translates to CASSYRSYNEQFF.

The rearrangement joins TRBV4-3 to TRBJ1-2, with TRBD1 matching over 11 bases. Trimming took 3 bases from V and 6 from J; bases not matched to a gene: 15. Per germline, CDR1 LGHNA and CDR2 YSLEER. The CDR3 spans 18 residues. The CDR3 loop reads CASSHDTGTGGSIDGYTF. DNA of the CDR3: TGCGCCAGCAGCCACGATACCGGGACAGGGGGAAGTATCGATGGCTACACCTTC.

This clone was seen only once. This chain connects TRBV19 to TRBJ2-2; no definite D call. The CDR3 is 14 residues long. The germline gives CDR1 LNHDA, CDR2 SQIVND (reference sequence). V gave up 3 bases and J gave up 7 bases, with 12 bases separating them. CDR3 protein: CASSIIKEGGELFF. DNA of the CDR3: TGTGCCAGTAGTATTATCAAAGAAGGCGGGGAGCTGTTTTTT.

The count of this clone is one. DNA of the CDR3: TGTGCCAGCAGTGAAGCGGGGTTAGAGACCCAGTACTTC. Translated, it gives CASSEAGLETQYF. The genes are TRBV25-1 and TRBJ2-5; TRBD2 might be the D (6 bases). Germline V gene sequence: CDR1 MGHDK, CDR2 SYGVNS. This CDR3 comprises 13 residues. Trimming left V 2 bases short and J 4 bases short, with 8 bases between.

The chain carries TRBV7-9 and TRBJ2-1; 12 bases agree with TRBD2. This CDR3 is built from 17 residues. Germline V gene sequence: CDR1 SEHNR, CDR2 FQNEAQ (reference sequence). Losses at the gene ends were 1 base for V and 6 bases for J; bases not matched to a gene: 7. CDR3 sequence: CASSLGGTSGRINEQFF. As DNA, the CDR3 is TGTGCCAGCAGCTTAGGCGGGACTAGCGGGCGGATCAATGAGCAGTTCTTC.

This clone was counted only a few times. The V call is TRBV6-5, the J call TRBJ2-3; 8 bases match TRBD2. The CDR3 loop spans 15 amino acids. With V trimmed by 7 bases and J by 5 bases, 11 bases remained unmatched. CDR1 and CDR2 from the germline V gene are MNHEY and SVGAGI. CDR3 bases: TGTGCCAGCACCGGACGGGAGGGCCTTTTAGATACGCAGTATTTT. Its protein is CASTGREGLLDTQYF.

The chain joins TRBV11-3 to TRBJ2-1; D remains unclear. V gave up 0 bases and J gave up 2 bases, with 11 bases separating them. Germline lookup yields CDR1 SGHNT and CDR2 YENEEA. CDR3 length equals 16 residues. The CDR3 loop is CASSLEGQATYNEQFF. The CDR3, as DNA: TGTGCCAGCAGCTTAGAAGGGCAGGCCACCTACAATGAGCAGTTCTTC.

This chain links TRBV4-3 with TRBJ2-2, with D possibly being TRBD1 or TRBD2 (5 bases each). From germline, CDR1 is LGHNA and CDR2 YSLEER. The CDR3 is 18 residues long. V gave up 1 base and J gave up 0 bases, with 15 bases separating them. The CDR3 DNA is TGCGCCAGCAGCCAAGGAATCCCGGGACCGACGAACACCGGGGAGCTGTTTTTT. Its protein is CASSQGIPGPTNTGELFF.

The genes are TRBV30 and TRBJ2-7; no definite D call. In germline, CDR1 is GTSNPN, CDR2 SVGIG (reference sequence). The CDR3 consists of 11 residues. The V gene lost 7 bases and the J gene lost 10 bases, with 17 bases spanning the gap. The CDR3 coding sequence is TGTGCCTCCTCAGACGCCTACCACCAGTACTTC. Translating it yields CASSDAYHQYF.

The rearrangement joins TRBV18 to TRBJ1-5; 9 nucleotides agree with TRBD1. The junction had 3 bases not matched to a gene; V was cut back by 2 bases and J by 4 bases. CDR3 size: 15 residues. The germline V gene has CDR1 KGHSH and CDR2 LQKENI. For the CDR3, the DNA is TGTGCCAGCTCACCATGGACAGGGGAAAATCAGCCCCAGCATTTT. This sequence encodes CASSPWTGENQPQHF.

This clone was recorded once. This rearrangement joins TRBV30 to TRBJ1-3; no definite D call. The CDR3 is 14 amino acids. V lost 0 bases, J lost 2 bases, and 8 bases lay in between. Germline lookup yields CDR1 GTSNPN and CDR2 SVGIG (reference sequence). Written as DNA, the CDR3 is TGTGCCTGGAGTGTACAAGGGACTGGAAACACCATATATTTT. Its protein product is CAWSVQGTGNTIYF.

The chain links TRBV6-6 to TRBJ1-3, with TRBD1 matching 9 bases. CDR3 length equals 15 residues. V lost 2 bases to trimming and J lost 3 bases; unmatched junction nucleotides: 2. The germline V gene encodes CDR1 MNHNY and CDR2 SVGAGI (reference sequence). The DNA of the CDR3 is TGTGCCAGCAGTTACACAGGGGGCGTTGGAAACACCATATATTTT. Translating gives CASSYTGGVGNTIYF.

This clone turned up a few times. The V and J genes are TRBV11-2 and TRBJ2-1; D not certain. CDR3 length: 15 residues. The germline V and J ends were trimmed by 1 base and 0 bases, with 7 bases remaining between them. The V gene's germline CDR1 is SGHAT and CDR2 FQNNGV. The CDR3 spells CASSLGTSSYNEQFF. CDR3 bases: TGTGCCAGCAGCTTAGGGACGAGCTCCTACAATGAGCAGTTCTTC. The whole variable domain, filled in from reference TRBV11-2 and TRBJ2-1, reads EAGVAQSPRYKIIEKRQSVAFWCNPISGHATLYWYQQILGQGPKLLIQFQNNGVVDDSQLPKDRFSAERLKGVDSTLKIQPAKLEDSAVYLCASSLGTSSYNEQFFGPGTRLTVL.

This clone was observed a handful of times. This rearrangement joins TRBV13 to TRBJ1-1; 8 nucleotides match TRBD1. The ends lost 5 bases at V and 0 bases at J; junction bases unmatched: 8. The germline V gene encodes CDR1 PRHDT and CDR2 FYEKMQ (reference sequence). CDR3 size: 16 residues. The CDR3 reads CASSAGQGVMNTEAFF. The CDR3 bases are TGTGCCAGCAGCGCCGGACAGGGTGTGATGAACACTGAAGCTTTCTTT. The variable domain in full, with the rest retrieved from reference TRBV13 and TRBJ1-1, is AAGVIQSPRHLIKEKRETATLKCYPIPRHDTVYWYQQGPGQDPQFLISFYEKMQSDKGSIPDRFSAQQFSDYHSELNMSSLELGDSALYFCASSAGQGVMNTEAFFGQGTRLTVV.

V usage is TRBV25-1 and J usage is TRBJ1-1, with unresolved D. The CDR3 consists of 13 residues. CDR1 and CDR2 (germline): MGHDK, SYGVNS. V shed 6 bases and J shed 0 bases, with 8 bases lying between them. The CDR3 DNA reads TGTGCCAGCAGGGACGGCTTGAACACTGAAGCTTTCTTT. As protein: CASRDGLNTEAFF. Together with reference TRBV25-1 and TRBJ1-1, the CDR3 gives the full variable domain: EADIYQTPRYLVIGTGKKITLECSQTMGHDKMYWYQQDPGMELHLIHYSYGVNSTEKGDLSSESTVSRIRTEHFPLTLESARPSHTSQYLCASRDGLNTEAFFGQGTRLTVV.

The gene calls are TRBV30 and TRBJ2-5, with D perhaps matching TRBD2 (5 bases). The CDR3 extends over 14 amino acids. V gave up 5 bases and J gave up 7 bases, with 20 bases separating them. Germline V gives CDR1 GTSNPN, CDR2 SVGIG (reference sequence). For the CDR3, the DNA is TGTGCCTGGGGATCACTGCCGGGGTACGCGACCCAGTACTTC. Its translation is CAWGSLPGYATQYF.

The chain joins TRBV30 to TRBJ1-3; no clear D. The CDR3 is made up of 17 amino acids. The V gene lost 3 bases and the J gene lost 1 base, with 19 bases spanning the gap. Germline CDR1 is GTSNPN and CDR2 is SVGIG (reference sequence). The CDR3 DNA reads as TGTGCCTGGAGGCCCGTGGCGACCCTTTTTTCTGGAAACACCATATATTTT. As protein: CAWRPVATLFSGNTIYF.

This clone was observed a single time. The V and J genes are TRBV5-6 and TRBJ1-4; D is unclear. The CDR3 is 13 amino acids. Trimming pared 4 bases from V and 8 bases from J, leaving 12 bases between. Germline V CDR1 and CDR2: SGHDT, YYEEEE. DNA for the CDR3: TGTGCCAGCAGCGTAGGGAGGGCCGAAAAACTGTTTTTT. Translating gives CASSVGRAEKLFF.

This chain links TRBV28 with TRBJ1-4; D possibly corresponds to TRBD1 (6 bases). Trimming left V 5 bases short and J 8 bases short, with 21 bases between. The CDR3 has 16 amino acids. Germline-derived CDR1 and CDR2 are MDHEN and SYDVKM. CDR3 amino acids: CASSPVSGGPGEKLFF. The CDR3 DNA reads as TGTGCCAGCAGTCCTGTCTCCGGGGGCCCGGGGGAAAAACTGTTTTTT.

This chain uses TRBV7-9 with TRBJ1-4; no reliable D call. The V gene's germline CDR1 is SEHNR and CDR2 FQNEAQ (reference sequence). V was clipped by 2 bases and J by 8 bases, with 9 bases between them. The CDR3 is made up of 13 amino acids. The CDR3 bases are TGTGCCAGCAGCTTAAGTGGGGAGGAAAAACTGTTTTTT. Translating gives CASSLSGEEKLFF.

There are a few counts of this clone. The chain is built from TRBV10-3 and TRBJ1-1, with D perhaps TRBD1 (5 bases). There are 12 residues in the CDR3. V was cut by 8 bases and J by 10 bases, with 17 bases left in between. Germline loops: CDR1 ENHRY, CDR2 SYGVKD. The CDR3 nucleotides read TGTGCCATCGGGCCGGGGCCAGCTAGAGCTTTCTTT. Protein: CAIGPGPARAFF.

The rearrangement uses TRBV11-3 and TRBJ2-2; TRBD2 matches at 9 bases. Germline loops: CDR1 SGHNT, CDR2 YENEEA. CDR3 length: 14 residues. V shed 4 bases, J shed 5 bases, and the junction held 2 bases outside the gene matches. The CDR3 sequence: CASSSGLATGELFF. CDR3 in DNA: TGTGCCAGCAGCTCAGGACTAGCGACCGGGGAGCTGTTTTTT.

A word on this clone: The sample holds other DNA sequences that translate to the same CDR3. The chain couples TRBV6-6 to TRBJ2-3, with D hard to call. The CDR3 sequence is 11 residues long. Germline CDR1 reads MNHNY; CDR2 reads SVGAGI (reference sequence). V was trimmed by 5 bases and J by 1 base, leaving 1 base between them. The CDR3 DNA sequence: TGTGCCAGCAGTCGCACAGATACGCAGTATTTT. It specifies CASSRTDTQYF.

The V call is TRBV12-5, the J call TRBJ1-1; 10 positions agree with TRBD1. This CDR3 has 15 residues. V lost 5 bases to trimming and J lost 3 bases; unmatched junction nucleotides: 6. The V gene's germline CDR1 is LGHNT and CDR2 FRNRAP. The CDR3 loop is CASGLRQGADTEAFF. CDR3 DNA: TGTGCTAGTGGTCTCCGACAGGGGGCCGACACTGAAGCTTTCTTT.

This chain uses TRBV5-4 with TRBJ1-6, with D perhaps TRBD1 (6 bases). This CDR3 is built from 16 residues. V gave up 3 bases and J gave up 6 bases, with 16 bases separating them. Per germline, CDR1 SGHNT and CDR2 YYREEE (reference sequence). CDR3: CASSWVGGTSNSPLHF. The CDR3 nucleotides are TGTGCCAGCAGCTGGGTCGGGGGGACAAGTAATTCACCCCTCCACTTT.

This clone has a single count. The chain couples TRBV6-1 to TRBJ1-1; TRBD1 agrees at 7 bases. CDR1 and CDR2 (germline): MNHNS, SASEGT. This CDR3 has 14 amino acids. The V gene end was trimmed by 7 bases and the J gene end by 4 bases; junction bases not matched to a gene: 9. CDR3 loop: CASTPGGGGTEAFF. For the CDR3, the DNA is TGTGCCAGCACCCCAGGGGGGGGTGGCACTGAAGCTTTCTTT.

In this sample, this clone turned up many times. The chain joins TRBV28 to TRBJ2-6; weak D call: TRBD1 (6 bases). Germline CDR1 reads MDHEN; CDR2 reads SYDVKM. The CDR3 has 16 residues. V lost 6 bases and J 0 bases, leaving 12 bases between the germline ends. DNA for the CDR3: TGTGCCAGCAGCCCAGGGGTCAGCTCTGGGGCCAACGTCCTGACTTTC. Translation: CASSPGVSSGANVLTF.